The clone carrying this T cell receptor beta chain has a handful of counts. Its specificity is not known. This entry comes from a study of CD8 T cells in ankylosing spondylitis. General study results and limits: Ankylosing spondylitis blood appeared to carry a characteristic TCR beta motif of roughly eight highly homologous variants. Disease-linked clones bore a CD8+ phenotype and were relatively rare in peripheral blood.

TCRdb fed the 5' RACE reads into MiXCR, producing one record per CDR3 protein. This table holds roughly 670,000 distinct CDR3 sequences, roughly 19% found once. Germline CDR1 reads KGHDR; CDR2 reads SFDVKD. CDR3 length: 15 residues. Trimming took off 3 bases at V and 5 bases at J, with 15 bases between the two ends. This sequence was found in a male donor with ankylosing spondylitis. The chain has TRBV24-1 and TRBJ1-1; D is unresolved. The sample comprised blood, either unsorted or a sorted T cell fraction (not recorded which). The DNA of the CDR3 is TGTGCCACCAGTGATAATGCAGGACCGAATACTGAAGCTTTCTTT. Amino acid sequence: CATSDNAGPNTEAFF.